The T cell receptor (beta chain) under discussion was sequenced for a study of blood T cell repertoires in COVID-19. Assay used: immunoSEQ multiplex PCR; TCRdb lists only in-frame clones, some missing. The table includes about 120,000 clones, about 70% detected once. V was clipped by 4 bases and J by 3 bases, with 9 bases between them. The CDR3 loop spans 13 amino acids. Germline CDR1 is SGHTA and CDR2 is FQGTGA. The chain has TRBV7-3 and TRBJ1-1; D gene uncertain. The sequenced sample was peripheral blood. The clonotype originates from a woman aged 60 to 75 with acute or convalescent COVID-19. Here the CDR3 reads CASSSNSDTEAFF. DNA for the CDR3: TGTGCCAGCAGCTCAAACTCGGACACTGAAGCTTTCTTT. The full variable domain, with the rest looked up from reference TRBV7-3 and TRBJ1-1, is GAGVSQTPSNKVTEKGKYVELRCDPISGHTALYWYRQSLGQGPEFLIYFQGTGAADDSGLPNDRFFAVRPEGSVSTLKIQRTERGDSAVYLCASSSNSDTEAFFGQGTRLTVV.